Below, 31 T cell receptor beta chains from the same sample are listed, as sequenced in a study of cytomegalovirus exposure and HLA in healthy donors. 13 Jbeta primers and 60 Vbeta primers were used for the PCR. TCRdb's table, derived via immunoSEQ multiplex PCR, lists solely in-frame clones and lacks some. The table shows around 230,000 clones, with around 80% occurring only once. Specimen: PBMCs. The receptors shown here come from a boy younger than 18 in good health and CMV-seronegative.

This chain uses TRBV9 with TRBJ2-1, with 12 bases aligning to TRBD2. V lost 3 bases and J lost 4; bases outside the gene matches: 2. The CDR3 is 15 amino acids. Per germline, CDR1 SGDLS and CDR2 YYNGEE. The chain's CDR3 is CASSDGTSGYNEQFF. The CDR3 DNA reads TGTGCCAGCAGCGACGGGACTAGCGGGTACAATGAGCAGTTCTTC.

This clone was picked up a small number of times. The chain employs TRBV29-1 and TRBJ1-1, with D perhaps matching TRBD1 (6 bases). Per the germline V gene, CDR1 is SQVTM and CDR2 is ANQGSEA. The CDR3 is 13 amino acids. The germline V and J ends were trimmed by 6 bases and 1 base, with 12 bases remaining between them. In DNA, the CDR3 is TGCAGCGTCCAAACAGGGAGGAACACTGAAGCTTTCTTT. Translating gives CSVQTGRNTEAFF. The variable domain in full, with the rest retrieved from reference TRBV29-1 and TRBJ1-1, is SAVISQKPSRDICQRGTSLTIQCQVDSQVTMMFWYRQQPGQSLTLIATANQGSEATYESGFVIDKFPISRPNLTFSTLTVSNMSPEDSSIYLCSVQTGRNTEAFFGQGTRLTVV.

The rearrangement uses TRBV19 and TRBJ2-4; possible D gene TRBD1, 5 bases. This CDR3 is 16 amino acids long. The germline V and J ends were trimmed by 4 bases and 0 bases, with 13 bases remaining between them. The V gene's germline CDR1 is LNHDA and CDR2 SQIVND (reference sequence). The CDR3 spells CASSTVAGLAKNIQYF. As DNA, the CDR3 is TGTGCCAGTAGTACTGTGGCAGGGTTAGCCAAAAACATTCAGTACTTC.

The chain is built from TRBV5-1 and TRBJ1-1; D uncertain. Trimming stripped 0 bases from V and 5 bases from J, with 11 bases between. The germline CDR1 and CDR2 sequences are SGHRS and YFSETQ. This CDR3 region has 14 residues. CDR3 residues: CASSLGGEMTEAFF. The CDR3 DNA sequence: TGCGCCAGCAGCTTGGGTGGGGAGATGACTGAAGCTTTCTTT.

This clone is a singleton in its sample. This rearrangement joins TRBV7-3 to TRBJ1-1; possibly TRBD1 for D (5 bases). This CDR3 is 12 amino acids long. Trimming shortened V by 5 bases and J by 1 base, and 5 bases separated the two germline ends. Germline V gene lookup returns CDR1 SGHTA and CDR2 FQGTGA. The CDR3 is CASSDRNTEAFF. CDR3 in DNA: TGTGCCAGCAGCGACAGGAACACTGAAGCTTTCTTT.

The gene calls are TRBV2 and TRBJ1-2; 11 bases are shared with TRBD1. This CDR3 has 15 residues. V gave up 6 bases and J gave up 6 bases; unmatched junction bases: 9. From germline, CDR1 is SNHLY and CDR2 FYNNEI. CDR3 region: CASRPPDRGRDGYTF. The CDR3 coding sequence is TGTGCCAGCAGACCCCCGGACAGGGGGCGGGATGGCTACACCTTC.

The chain links TRBV23-1 to TRBJ2-3; a weak D match, TRBD2 (5 bases). TRBV23-1 is designated an ORF whose function remains uncertain. The CDR3 sequence is 17 residues long. V lost 0 bases to trimming and J lost 2 bases, with 15 bases between them. The CDR3 protein is CASSQSQVVGNTDTQYF. CDR3 nucleotides: TGCGCCAGCAGTCAATCGCAAGTCGTCGGGAACACAGATACGCAGTATTTT.

The V and J genes are TRBV6-1 and TRBJ1-1; tentatively, D is TRBD1 (5 bases). The V and J ends lost 11 bases and 5 bases respectively, with 18 bases between them. The CDR3 is 13 residues long. CDR1 is MNHNS and CDR2 is SASEGT in the germline V gene. CDR3 coding DNA: TGTGCCGTAATCTCTAGACAGTTGACTGAAGCTTTCTTT. Protein: CAVISRQLTEAFF.

V is TRBV2 and J is TRBJ2-2; 14 nucleotides line up with TRBD2. From germline, CDR1 is SNHLY and CDR2 FYNNEI. This CDR3 is 20 amino acids long. V was clipped by 0 bases and J by 4 bases; unmatched bases: 10. CDR3 in DNA: TGTGCCAGCAGTGAAGCCTATACGACTAGCGGGGGGGCGGGCACCGGGGAGCTGTTTTTT. The encoded protein is CASSEAYTTSGGAGTGELFF.

The chain combines TRBV5-1 with TRBJ1-2; 10 bases map to TRBD1. The CDR3 is 15 amino acids. Losses at the gene ends were 4 bases for V and 6 bases for J; bases not matched to a gene: 9. Germline loops: CDR1 SGHRS, CDR2 YFSETQ. In nucleotides, the CDR3 is TGCGCCAGCAGCGCCCGGACAGGGGGATTGGATGGCTACACCTTC. Amino acid sequence: CASSARTGGLDGYTF.

As DNA, the CDR3 is TGTGCCAGCAGCTTACCGGACAGGGGCACTGGCTACACCTTC. It encodes CASSLPDRGTGYTF. The genes are TRBV7-9 and TRBJ1-2; 9 positions match TRBD1. The CDR3 runs to 14 residues. V shed 2 bases and J 7 bases; nucleotides not matched to a gene: 5. Germline loops: CDR1 SEHNR, CDR2 FQNEAQ (reference sequence).

The rearrangement links TRBV5-6 to TRBJ1-2; D call uncertain. CDR1 SGHDT and CDR2 YYEEEE come from the germline V gene. The CDR3 runs to 12 residues. The V end was cut by 4 bases, the J end by 8 bases, with 12 bases between. The CDR3 coding sequence is TGTGCCAGCAGCGCTTATACGGGGGGCTACACCTTC. Protein sequence: CASSAYTGGYTF.

J is TRBJ1-3 and V is TRBV9; 7 positions agree with TRBD1. With V trimmed by 3 bases and J by 2 bases, 11 bases remained unmatched. This CDR3 contains 17 residues. Germline values: CDR1 SGDLS, CDR2 YYNGEE. CDR3: CASSAGERGQAGNTIYF. The CDR3 nucleotides are TGTGCCAGCAGCGCCGGGGAGAGGGGGCAGGCTGGAAACACCATATATTTT.

The chain links TRBV11-3 to TRBJ2-7; the D gene is possibly TRBD2 (7 bases). This CDR3 is 16 amino acids long. Per germline, CDR1 SGHNT and CDR2 YENEEA. V shed 5 bases and J shed 0 bases, with 17 bases lying between them. CDR3 DNA sequence: TGTGCCAGCAGCCCCCACTTGCGGGGGCCCTCCTACGAGCAGTACTTC. It specifies CASSPHLRGPSYEQYF.

This chain uses TRBV27 with TRBJ2-7; D ambiguous. V was cut by 4 bases and J by 7 bases, with 17 bases left in between. The CDR3 contains 14 residues. CDR1 and CDR2 from the germline V gene are MNHEY and SMNVEV (reference sequence). The CDR3 protein is CASSSTAGDWEQYF. CDR3 in DNA: TGTGCCAGCAGTTCCACCGCTGGTGACTGGGAGCAGTACTTC.

The chain carries TRBV27 and TRBJ2-7, with 11 positions matching TRBD1. Per germline, CDR1 MNHEY and CDR2 SMNVEV (reference sequence). The CDR3 totals 15 residues. V was clipped by 5 bases and J by 6 bases; unmatched bases: 9. The CDR3: CASSPGQGALGEQYF. The CDR3 DNA follows: TGTGCCAGCAGTCCCGGACAGGGGGCATTAGGCGAGCAGTACTTC.

This chain links TRBV27 with TRBJ2-1; 8 bases align to TRBD2. The CDR3 consists of 15 residues. Germline loops: CDR1 MNHEY, CDR2 SMNVEV (reference sequence). Germline trimming cut 3 bases from V and 6 bases from J; bases unmatched to any gene: 7. CDR3 amino acids: CASSLAGRALNEQFF. The CDR3, as DNA: TGTGCCAGCAGTTTGGCCGGGAGGGCCCTCAATGAGCAGTTCTTC.

A few counts support this clone. The CDR3 region has the DNA TGCGCCAGCAGTGGGAGACTAGCGGGAGGTGTCGAGCAGTACTTC. This sequence encodes CASSGRLAGGVEQYF. The chain joins TRBV10-2 to TRBJ2-7, with 13 bases that match TRBD2. Germline CDR1 and CDR2: WSHSY and SAAADI. V lost 4 bases and J lost 6; bases outside the gene matches: 6. This CDR3 has 15 residues.

The rearrangement uses TRBV12-5 and TRBJ1-5; D possibly corresponds to TRBD1 (6 bases). V lost 5 bases and J lost 4, with 9 bases in between. The germline CDR1 and CDR2 sequences are LGHNT and FRNRAP. The CDR3 contains 13 residues. CDR3 nucleotide sequence: TGTGCTAGTGGTAATCAGGGGAATCAGCCCCAGCATTTT. Protein product: CASGNQGNQPQHF.

This rearrangement joins TRBV4-2 to TRBJ2-7; possibly TRBD1 for D (6 bases). Germline V gives CDR1 LGHNA, CDR2 YNFKEQ. The ends were cut back, 2 bases at V and 2 bases at J, with 10 bases in the middle. This CDR3 has 14 amino acids. The chain's CDR3 is CASSQSRGTYEQYF. The CDR3 coding sequence is TGTGCCAGCAGCCAATCAAGGGGGACCTACGAGCAGTACTTC.

V and J are TRBV27 and TRBJ2-3, with TRBD2 matching 12 bases. Germline trimming cut 5 bases from V and 0 bases from J; bases unmatched to any gene: 6. CDR3 length: 17 residues. Germline loops: CDR1 MNHEY, CDR2 SMNVEV (reference sequence). The CDR3 bases are TGTGCCAGCAGTCCTCGACTAGCGGGAGTTAGCACAGATACGCAGTATTTT. It encodes CASSPRLAGVSTDTQYF.

The chain links TRBV14 to TRBJ1-1, with D perhaps matching TRBD1 (6 bases). The length of the CDR3 is 15 residues. Between the trimmed V and J ends, which lost 9 bases and 2 bases, there was a span of 19 bases. The germline V gene has CDR1 SGHDN and CDR2 FVKESK. CDR3 DNA: TGTGCCAGTCGCCCCACAGGGTTCAGAAACACTGAAGCTTTCTTT. It translates to CASRPTGFRNTEAFF.

This clone was detected only a few times. The V call is TRBV5-4, the J call TRBJ2-7; 8 nucleotides agree with TRBD1. Germline V lookup: CDR1 SGHNT, CDR2 YYREEE (reference sequence). Unmatched junction bases numbered 5, after V lost 3 bases and J lost 3 bases. The CDR3 contains 14 residues. CDR3 nucleotide sequence: TGTGCCAGCAGCTCATTGGACAGGGACTACGAGCAGTACTTC. Translation gives CASSSLDRDYEQYF.

The chain recombines TRBV7-9 with TRBJ2-1, with D possibly matching TRBD1 (6 bases). The CDR3 spans 14 residues. CDR1 and CDR2 from the germline V gene are SEHNR and FQNEAQ (reference sequence). Trimming took 2 bases from V and 4 from J, leaving 9 bases between them. CDR3 in DNA: TGTGCCAGCAGCTTACTAGGACAGTACAATGAGCAGTTCTTC. Translated: CASSLLGQYNEQFF.

The rearrangement joins TRBV20-1 to TRBJ1-2; TRBD1 might be the D (5 bases). Trimming removed 4 bases from V and 2 bases from J, with 5 bases in between. CDR1 and CDR2 (germline): DFQATT, SNEGSKA (reference sequence). The CDR3 consists of 11 residues. CDR3 protein: CSATGNYGYTF. The CDR3, as DNA: TGCAGTGCTACAGGGAACTATGGCTACACCTTC.

The V and J genes are TRBV30 and TRBJ1-3; a possible D gene is TRBD1 (5 bases). Germline-derived CDR1 and CDR2 are GTSNPN and SVGIG (reference sequence). The CDR3 has 16 amino acids. V lost 0 bases to trimming and J lost 5 bases, with 17 bases between them. Here the CDR3 reads CAWSVGQGIGRNTIYF. DNA for the CDR3: TGTGCCTGGAGTGTAGGGCAGGGTATAGGGAGAAACACCATATATTTT.

This clone was recorded a few times. The genes are TRBV6-5 and TRBJ1-4; 7 nucleotides align to TRBD1. Germline assignment: CDR1 MNHEY and CDR2 SVGAGI. This CDR3 comprises 14 residues. V was pared by 6 bases and J by 2 bases, with 3 bases of the junction left unmatched. The CDR3 DNA reads as TGTGCCAGCAGACAGGGGAGCACTAATGAAAAACTGTTTTTT. It specifies CASRQGSTNEKLFF.

The chain links TRBV12-5 to TRBJ2-7; no reliable D call. CDR3 length equals 11 residues. Germline V lookup: CDR1 LGHNT, CDR2 FRNRAP. V lost 2 bases and J 5 bases, leaving 4 bases between the germline ends. The CDR3 reads CASGLNNEQYF. CDR3 bases: TGTGCTAGTGGTTTGAATAACGAGCAGTACTTC.

The CDR3 nucleotides are TGTGCCAGCAACCAAGTGGTAACTAATCAGCCCCAGCATTTT. Encoded protein: CASNQVVTNQPQHF. The chain is built from TRBV21-1 and TRBJ1-5. TRBV21-1 is listed as a pseudogene. There are 14 residues in the CDR3.

V is TRBV10-1 and J is TRBJ1-4, with D possibly matching TRBD1 (5 bases). Deletions cut 0 bases from V and 8 bases from J, with 10 bases between. The CDR3 has 14 amino acids. Germline V lookup: CDR1 WNHNN, CDR2 SYGVQD (reference sequence). The CDR3 reads CASSESGEGEKLFF. The CDR3 DNA reads TGCGCCAGCAGTGAGTCAGGGGAAGGAGAAAAACTGTTTTTT.

In DNA form, the CDR3 reads TGTGCCAGCAGTTACTGGCAGATGAACACCGGGGAGCTGTTTTTT. Amino acid sequence: CASSYWQMNTGELFF. The chain recombines TRBV6-6 with TRBJ2-2; D gene unclear. V lost 1 base to trimming and J lost 1 base, with 7 bases between them. The germline V gene encodes CDR1 MNHNY and CDR2 SVGAGI (reference sequence). CDR3 length: 15 amino acids.